This paragraph reports one T cell receptor (beta chain). Its antigen is unknown. The record originates from a study of cytomegalovirus exposure and HLA in healthy donors. The PCR ran on 60 Vbeta and 13 Jbeta primers. The table came from immunoSEQ multiplex PCR; TCRdb's copy has only in-frame clones and leaves some out. The data hold 130,000 to 150,000 clones, with about 80% observed a single time. Study-wide results and caveats: Analysis was performed later, and it showed HLA-associated TCR beta chains to be more clonally expanded than equally common others.

The specimen was PBMCs. This receptor was taken from a male donor in good health and CMV-seronegative.

CDR3 residues: CATTGQETSGNTIYF. CDR3 bases: TGTGCCACCACGGGACAGGAGACCTCTGGAAACACCATATATTTT. V gene TRBV10-3 combines with J gene TRBJ1-3; TRBD1 aligns across 8 bases. Germline V CDR1 and CDR2: ENHRY, SYGVKD. This CDR3 spans 15 amino acids. V lost 10 bases and J lost 0; bases outside the gene matches: 8.